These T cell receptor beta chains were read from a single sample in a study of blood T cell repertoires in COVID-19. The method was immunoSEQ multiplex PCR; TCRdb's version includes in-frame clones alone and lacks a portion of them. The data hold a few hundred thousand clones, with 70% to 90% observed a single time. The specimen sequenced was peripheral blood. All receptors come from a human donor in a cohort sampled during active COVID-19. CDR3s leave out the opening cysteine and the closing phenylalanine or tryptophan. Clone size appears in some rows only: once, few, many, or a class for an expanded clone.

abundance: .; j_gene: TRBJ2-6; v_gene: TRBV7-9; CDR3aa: ARSGTGKPGANVLT
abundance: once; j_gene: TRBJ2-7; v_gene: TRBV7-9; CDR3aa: ASSSQGARSYEQY
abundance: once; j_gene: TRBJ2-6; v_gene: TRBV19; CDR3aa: ASSQRQFSGANVLT
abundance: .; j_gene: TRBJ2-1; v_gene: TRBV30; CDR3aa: AWGLAGGPNEQF
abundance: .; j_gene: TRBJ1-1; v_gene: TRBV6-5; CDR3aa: ASSYSIAQEAF
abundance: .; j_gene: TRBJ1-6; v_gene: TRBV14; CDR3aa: ASSQVRGGSPLH
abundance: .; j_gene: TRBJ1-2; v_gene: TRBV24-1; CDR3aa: ATSATGTDGYT
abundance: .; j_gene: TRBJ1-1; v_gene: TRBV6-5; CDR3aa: ASTGTNINTEAF
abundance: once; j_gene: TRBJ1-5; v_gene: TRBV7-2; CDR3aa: ASSSGTVNQPQH
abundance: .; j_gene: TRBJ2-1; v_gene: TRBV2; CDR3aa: ASRRDSYNEQF
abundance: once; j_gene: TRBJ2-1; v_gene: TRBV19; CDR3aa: ASSFSGVLNEQF
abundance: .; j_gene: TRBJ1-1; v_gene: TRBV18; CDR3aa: ASSPWGVNTEAF
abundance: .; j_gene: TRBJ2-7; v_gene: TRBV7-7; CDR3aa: ASSQGVAGYEQY
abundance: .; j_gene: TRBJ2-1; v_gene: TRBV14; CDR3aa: ASSQERGKVYNEQF
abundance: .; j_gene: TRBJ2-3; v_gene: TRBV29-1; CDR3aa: SVQAGVNTDTQY
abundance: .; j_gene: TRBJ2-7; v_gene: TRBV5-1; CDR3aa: ASSLDRGFYEQY
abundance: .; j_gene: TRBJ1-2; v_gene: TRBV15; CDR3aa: ATSRDPPGSLRYGYT
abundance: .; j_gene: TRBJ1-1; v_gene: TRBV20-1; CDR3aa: SASLGGYTEAF
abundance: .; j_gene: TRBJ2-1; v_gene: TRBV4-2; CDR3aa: ASSQVSPGQVFNEQF
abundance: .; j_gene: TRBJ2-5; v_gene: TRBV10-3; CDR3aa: AISPGKETQY
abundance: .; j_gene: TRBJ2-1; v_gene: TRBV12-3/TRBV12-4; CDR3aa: ASRTGTPEQF
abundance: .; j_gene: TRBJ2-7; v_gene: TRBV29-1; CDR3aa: SVATSRGSYEQY
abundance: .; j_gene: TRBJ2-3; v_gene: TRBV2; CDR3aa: ASSEVLAGTYPSGQY
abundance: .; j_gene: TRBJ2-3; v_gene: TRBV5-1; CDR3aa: ATAERGGPDTQY
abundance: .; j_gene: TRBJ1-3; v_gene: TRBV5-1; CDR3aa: ASSLYSGNTIY
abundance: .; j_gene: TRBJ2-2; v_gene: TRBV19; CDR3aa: ASSSGIYERELF
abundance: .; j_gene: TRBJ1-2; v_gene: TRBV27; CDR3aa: ASRGVNYGYT
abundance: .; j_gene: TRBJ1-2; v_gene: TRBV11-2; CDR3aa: ASSLGTGSGYT
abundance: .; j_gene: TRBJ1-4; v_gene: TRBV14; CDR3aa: ASSQARGQGEKLF
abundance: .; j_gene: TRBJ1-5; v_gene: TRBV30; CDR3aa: AWTPGVNQPQH
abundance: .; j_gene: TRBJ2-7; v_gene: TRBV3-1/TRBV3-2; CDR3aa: ASSTSGGQNEQY
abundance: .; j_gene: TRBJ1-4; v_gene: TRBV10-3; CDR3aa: AISESQGIVEKLF
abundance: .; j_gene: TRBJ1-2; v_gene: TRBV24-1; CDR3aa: ATSDTAGANGYT
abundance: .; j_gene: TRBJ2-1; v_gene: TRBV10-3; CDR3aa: AIRRDSNEQF
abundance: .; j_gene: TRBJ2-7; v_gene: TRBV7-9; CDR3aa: ASSLPGEQQY
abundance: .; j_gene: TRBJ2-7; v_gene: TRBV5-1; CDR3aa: ASRRTSGGLSSYEQY
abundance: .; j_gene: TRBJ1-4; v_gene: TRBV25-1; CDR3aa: ASSDGRTNEKLF
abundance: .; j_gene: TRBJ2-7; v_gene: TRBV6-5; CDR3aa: ASSYFSGNEQY
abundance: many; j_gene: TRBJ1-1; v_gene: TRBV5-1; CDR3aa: ASSSDRGGTEAF
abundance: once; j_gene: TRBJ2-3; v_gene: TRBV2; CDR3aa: ASSFTSGGTDTQY
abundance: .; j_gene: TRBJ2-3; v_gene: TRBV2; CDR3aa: ASSATSTDTQY
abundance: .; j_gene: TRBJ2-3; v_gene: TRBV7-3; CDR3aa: ASSPSSGGGTDTQY
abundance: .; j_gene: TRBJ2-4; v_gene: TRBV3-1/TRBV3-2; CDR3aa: ASSQDWGGSKNIQY
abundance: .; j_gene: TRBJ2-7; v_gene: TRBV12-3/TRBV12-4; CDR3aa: ASSLDRRSGQY
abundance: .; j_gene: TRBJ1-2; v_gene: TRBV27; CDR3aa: ASSRTSNGAQYSGGYT
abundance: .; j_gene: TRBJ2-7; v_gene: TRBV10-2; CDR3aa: ASSEDGEGYEQY
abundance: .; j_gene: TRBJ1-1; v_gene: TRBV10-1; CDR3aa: ASSEIDTEAF
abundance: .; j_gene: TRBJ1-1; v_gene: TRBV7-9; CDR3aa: ASSHSYTEAF
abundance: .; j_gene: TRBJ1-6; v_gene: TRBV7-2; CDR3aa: ASSLLQGASPLH
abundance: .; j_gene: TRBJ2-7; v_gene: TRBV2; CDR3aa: ASGNLAPREQY
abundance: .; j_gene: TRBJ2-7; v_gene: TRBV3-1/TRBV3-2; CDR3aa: ASSRDRYEQY
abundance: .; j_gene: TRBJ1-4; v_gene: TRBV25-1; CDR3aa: ASSETGSLVEKLF
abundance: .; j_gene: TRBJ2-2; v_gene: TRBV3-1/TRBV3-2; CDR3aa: ASSLQTQGNTGELF
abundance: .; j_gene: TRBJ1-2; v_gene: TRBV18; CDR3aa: ASSLQGNSYGYT
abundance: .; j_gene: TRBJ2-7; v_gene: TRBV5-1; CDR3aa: ASRASGGDYEQY